Included here is one T cell receptor (beta chain) sequence, with context. Its antigen is currently unknown. These data belong to a study of shared clonotypes between healthy human individuals. Notes on the study in general: Between a few donors, naive CD4 clonotypes were shared at a level of approximately 5%.

Libraries were prepared by immunoSEQ multiplex PCR; TCRdb keeps only in-frame clonotypes and omits some of them. The sample holds about 690,000 clones; less than 95% are singletons and the top ten take 34%. The CDR3 covers 15 residues. In germline, CDR1 is SEHNR, CDR2 FQNEAQ (reference sequence). V was clipped by 5 bases and J by 5 bases; unmatched bases: 1. The source of this sequence is a man younger than 35 in good health. Some clones in this sample may be carry-over from other donors' samples. V is TRBV7-9 and J is TRBJ2-1; 15 bases map to TRBD2. Input material: memory CD8+ T cells from PBMCs. The subset here: CD45RO+ cells pooled with CCR7-negative TemRA cells. Written as DNA, the CDR3 is TGTGCCAGCAGCGGACTAGCGGGAGGGAACAATGAGCAGTTCTTC. As protein: CASSGLAGGNNEQFF.